The 10 T cell receptor beta chains below were found in one sample sequenced in a study of T cells in Graves' hyperthyroidism and ophthalmopathy. RNA transcripts provided the source from which TCR beta CDR3 regions were amplified. The HTBI primer set drove a first-round RT-PCR of the TCR CDR3. MiXCR, applied by TCRdb to the multiplex PCR reads, yields one record per CDR3 protein. The sample yields around 690,000 distinct CDR3 sequences, roughly 17% seen once. The sequenced material came from blood. All receptors come from a man in his forties or fifties with Graves' hyperthyroidism.

This clonotype came up a few times. The chain carries TRBV12-3 or TRBV12-4 and TRBJ1-3, with D perhaps matching TRBD1 (5 bases). Deletions cut 6 bases from V and 1 base from J, with 10 bases between. This CDR3 spans 14 amino acids. The CDR3: CASRPTASGNTIYF. The CDR3 DNA follows: TGTGCCAGCAGACCGACAGCATCTGGAAACACCATATATTTT.

Comments on this clonotype: One base away lies a much larger clone, so this may be a sequencing read error. The chain employs TRBV28 and TRBJ2-7; D is unclear. From germline, CDR1 is MDHEN and CDR2 SYDVKM. The CDR3 has 15 amino acids. The CDR3, as DNA: TGTGCCAGCAGTTTTGGTCTGCTTCGAGCCTACGGGCAGTACTTC. Protein sequence: CASSFGLLRAYGQYF.

V gene TRBV9 combines with J gene TRBJ2-1; tentatively, D is TRBD1 or TRBD2 (5 bases each). Per germline, CDR1 SGDLS and CDR2 YYNGEE. There are 16 residues in the CDR3. Trimming pared 1 base from V and 3 bases from J, leaving 14 bases between. CDR3: CASSVPSGPNYNEQFF. Written as DNA, the CDR3 is TGTGCCAGCAGCGTACCTTCGGGACCCAACTACAATGAGCAGTTCTTC.

This chain links TRBV12-3 or TRBV12-4 with TRBJ1-5; possibly TRBD1 for D (5 bases). V lost 8 bases, J lost 6 bases, and 11 bases lay in between. The CDR3 runs 12 residues. This CDR3 is CASRSTVQPQHF. The CDR3 DNA is TGTGCCAGCCGTTCGACAGTTCAGCCCCAGCATTTT.

The rearrangement joins TRBV11-3 to TRBJ2-3, with 9 positions matching TRBD1. CDR1 SGHNT and CDR2 YENEEA come from the germline V gene. The CDR3 contains 15 residues. V trimming: 4 bases; J trimming: 4 bases; junction bases outside the gene matches: 6. This CDR3 is CASSSQGQGPDTQYF. The CDR3 DNA reads as TGTGCCAGCAGCTCTCAGGGACAGGGACCAGATACGCAGTATTTT.

This clonotype was counted only a few times. This chain links TRBV18 with TRBJ1-2, with D possibly being TRBD1 (5 bases). Germline V gene lookup returns CDR1 KGHSH and CDR2 LQKENI. Trimming took off 0 bases at V and 6 bases at J, with 11 bases between the two ends. The CDR3 runs 14 residues. The CDR3 loop is CASSPPGMGDGYTF. The DNA for the CDR3 is TGTGCCAGCTCACCACCGGGCATGGGGGATGGCTACACCTTC.

This clonotype occurred a few times. The chain joins TRBV7-2 to TRBJ2-1; D call uncertain. CDR3 length: 13 amino acids. Trimming shortened V by 5 bases and J by 6 bases, and 11 bases separated the two germline ends. The germline V gene encodes CDR1 SGHTA and CDR2 FQGNSA. CDR3 protein: CASSLPRVNEQFF. For the CDR3, the DNA is TGTGCCAGCAGCCTCCCTAGGGTCAATGAGCAGTTCTTC.

In DNA form, the CDR3 reads TGCGCCAGCAGCCCCGTCGCTTTGGCAGTCTACGAGCAGTACTTC. Translating gives CASSPVALAVYEQYF. V gene TRBV4-1 combines with J gene TRBJ2-7; D unclear. Trimming left V 4 bases short and J 3 bases short, with 16 bases between. The CDR3 has 15 residues. CDR1 and CDR2 from the germline V gene are MGHRA and YSYEKL.

The V call is TRBV24-1, the J call TRBJ2-1; D remains unclear. V was shortened by 0 bases and J by 0 bases, with 8 bases between the two germline ends. Germline-derived CDR1 and CDR2 are KGHDR and SFDVKD. The CDR3 is 16 amino acids. The chain's CDR3 is CATSDLSGGSYNEQFF. For the CDR3, the DNA is TGTGCCACCAGTGATTTGTCAGGTGGCTCCTACAATGAGCAGTTCTTC.

J is TRBJ2-2 and V is TRBV25-1, with 11 positions matching TRBD2. Germline lookup yields CDR1 MGHDK and CDR2 SYGVNS. The CDR3 is 16 residues long. V lost 8 bases, J lost 7 bases, and 12 bases stayed unmatched. The CDR3 here is CASQDYIAGGNGELFF. CDR3 nucleotides: TGTGCCAGCCAAGACTACATAGCGGGAGGGAACGGGGAGCTGTTTTTT.